The present TCR beta chain was sequenced within a study of a mutant IDH1 vaccine in newly diagnosed glioma. Study in general: Every participant had undergone radiotherapy, temozolomide, or both before, and most underwent both. Study observations and caveats: The authors found pseudoprogression apparently unrelated to changes in top peripheral T cell clonotypes. 80% to 95% of patients showed vaccine-induced immune responses across multiple MHC alleles.

This table comes from immunoSEQ multiplex PCR, and its TCRdb copy is limited to in-frame clones, with some not included. Here the sample spans about 88,000 clones, over 75% being singletons. Details on this clone: No antigen is known for it.

Time point indicated: baseline, week 1 (first vaccination visit). Treatment noted: pre-vaccination baseline after standard-of-care therapy. Each of the donors came in with new WHO grade 3 or 4 astrocytomas that were IDH1-mutant and ATRX-lost. This sequence was found in a man aged 35 to 55 with glioma. Some clones in this sample may be carry-over from other donors' samples. The sample in question was PBMCs, obtained from a glioma patient treated with radiotherapy, temozolomide or both.

Here the CDR3 DNA reads TGTGCCAGTACGTTGTTGGAGCTCTCTGGGGCCAACGTCCTGACTTTC. Translation gives CASTLLELSGANVLTF. The chain is built from TRBV19 and TRBJ2-6; D call uncertain. The CDR3 is made up of 16 amino acids. Germline CDR1 and CDR2: LNHDA and SQIVND (reference sequence). Trimming took off 7 bases at V and 0 bases at J, with 13 bases between the two ends.